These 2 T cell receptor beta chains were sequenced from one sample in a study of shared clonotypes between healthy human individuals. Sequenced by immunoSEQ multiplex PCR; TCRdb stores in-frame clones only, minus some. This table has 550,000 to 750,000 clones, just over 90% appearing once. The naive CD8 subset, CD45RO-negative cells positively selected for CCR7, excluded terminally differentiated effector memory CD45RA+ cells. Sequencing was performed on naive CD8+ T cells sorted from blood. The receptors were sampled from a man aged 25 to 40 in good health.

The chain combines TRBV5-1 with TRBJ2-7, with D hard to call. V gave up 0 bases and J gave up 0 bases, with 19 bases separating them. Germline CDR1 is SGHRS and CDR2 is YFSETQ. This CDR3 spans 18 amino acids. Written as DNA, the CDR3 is TGCGCCAGCAGCTTGGACGGGCCAGGATTGGCCTTCTCCTACGAGCAGTACTTC. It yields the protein CASSLDGPGLAFSYEQYF.

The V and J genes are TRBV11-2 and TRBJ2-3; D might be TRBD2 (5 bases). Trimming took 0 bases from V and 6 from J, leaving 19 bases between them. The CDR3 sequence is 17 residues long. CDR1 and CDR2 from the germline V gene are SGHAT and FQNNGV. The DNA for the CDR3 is TGTGCCAGCAGCTTAGATCCGCTAGCCTCAATCTTGGATACGCAGTATTTT. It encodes CASSLDPLASILDTQYF.